The rows below give T cell receptor beta chains drawn from one sample of a study of blood T cell repertoires in COVID-19. Method: immunoSEQ multiplex PCR; TCRdb's copy keeps in-frame clones and lacks some. The table shows 140,000 to 150,000 clones, with 82% occurring only once. The sequenced sample was peripheral blood. The receptors were gathered from a human donor with acute or convalescent COVID-19. The donor label of this sample is uncertain. CDR3s include the opening cysteine and the closing phenylalanine or tryptophan. Clone size is not always given. Where it is, it says once, few, many or a class for expanded clones.

j_gene: TRBJ2-5; abundance: -; len: 14; v_gene: TRBV19; CDR3aa: CASSIASPRETQYF
j_gene: TRBJ1-1; abundance: -; len: 13; v_gene: TRBV5-4; CDR3aa: CASSLRRGTEAFF
j_gene: TRBJ1-1; abundance: -; len: 15; v_gene: TRBV7-2; CDR3aa: CASRPTGGMNTEAFF
j_gene: TRBJ1-5; abundance: -; len: 13; v_gene: TRBV19; CDR3aa: CAIAPGANQPQHF
j_gene: TRBJ2-4; abundance: -; len: 15; v_gene: TRBV6-5; CDR3aa: CASLDRARAKNIQYF
j_gene: TRBJ1-5; abundance: few; len: 16; v_gene: TRBV28; CDR3aa: CASSSLLPGSNQPQHF
j_gene: TRBJ1-1; abundance: few; len: 12; v_gene: TRBV2; CDR3aa: CASRMRDTEAFF
j_gene: TRBJ1-5; abundance: -; len: 13; v_gene: TRBV18; CDR3aa: CASSPGLNQPQHF
j_gene: TRBJ1-3; abundance: -; len: 16; v_gene: TRBV14; CDR3aa: CASSLGIQFRGNTIYF
j_gene: TRBJ2-4; abundance: -; len: 15; v_gene: TRBV28; CDR3aa: CASSSTGGVKNIQYF
j_gene: TRBJ1-1; abundance: -; len: 15; v_gene: TRBV27; CDR3aa: CASSRRRQTNTEAFF
j_gene: TRBJ2-5; abundance: -; len: 12; v_gene: TRBV4-3; CDR3aa: CASSQDRGSQYF
j_gene: TRBJ2-7; abundance: -; len: 14; v_gene: TRBV6-5; CDR3aa: CASMRDRGSWEQYF
j_gene: TRBJ2-7; abundance: -; len: 16; v_gene: TRBV4-2; CDR3aa: CASSQGWASGGYEQYF
j_gene: TRBJ2-4; abundance: -; len: 16; v_gene: TRBV15; CDR3aa: CATSPSGAVAKNIQYF
j_gene: TRBJ1-2; abundance: -; len: 15; v_gene: TRBV7-9; CDR3aa: CASSLDRGASYGYTF
j_gene: TRBJ2-2; abundance: -; len: 18; v_gene: TRBV7-2; CDR3aa: CASSFKTSGSVHAGELFF
j_gene: TRBJ1-3; abundance: -; len: 14; v_gene: TRBV4-3; CDR3aa: CASSSGQEGNTIYF
j_gene: TRBJ1-4; abundance: few; len: 16; v_gene: TRBV10-2; CDR3aa: CASSVGTGPTNEKLFF
j_gene: TRBJ1-2; abundance: once; len: 12; v_gene: TRBV12-3/TRBV12-4; CDR3aa: CASSLNRGGYTF
j_gene: TRBJ1-1; abundance: -; len: 14; v_gene: TRBV19; CDR3aa: CASSMPGANTEAFF
j_gene: TRBJ2-2; abundance: -; len: 16; v_gene: TRBV5-1; CDR3aa: CASSLAPQGSTGELFF
j_gene: TRBJ2-1; abundance: -; len: 13; v_gene: TRBV1; CDR3aa: CTSSQPGGPPSVF
j_gene: TRBJ2-7; abundance: -; len: 12; v_gene: TRBV12-3/TRBV12-4; CDR3aa: CASRQGRGEQYF
j_gene: TRBJ1-1; abundance: -; len: 17; v_gene: TRBV4-3; CDR3aa: CASSQDRPTGGETEAFF
j_gene: TRBJ1-2; abundance: -; len: 16; v_gene: TRBV6-5; CDR3aa: CASSFPSGQGSYGYTF
j_gene: TRBJ1-4; abundance: -; len: 14; v_gene: TRBV9; CDR3aa: CASTSGSSNEKLFF